The clone carrying this T cell receptor beta chain was counted only a few times. The target antigen is unknown. The data were obtained in a study of T cells after yellow fever vaccination. Across the study: Where fractions had low cell numbers, libraries were prepared from them with the SMART-Seq v4 Ultra Low Input RNA kit. Study findings and constraints: CD4 and CD8 compartments shared a small share of clonotypes.

V lost 8 bases to trimming and J lost 7 bases, with 15 bases between them. The CDR3 runs 13 residues. MiXCR, applied by TCRdb to the 5' RACE reads, yields one record per CDR3 protein. The data contain some 560,000 distinct CDR3 sequences, about a sixth of them singletons. The chain recombines TRBV12-3 or TRBV12-4 with TRBJ2-1; D is tentatively TRBD1 or TRBD2 (6 bases each). The receptor was derived from a man aged 18 to 30 who received the YFV17D yellow fever vaccine. The sequences come from PBMCs, collected about 5 days after the first yellow fever vaccination. CDR3: CASRKGGGNEQFF. The DNA for the CDR3 is TGTGCCAGCCGAAAGGGGGGTGGGAATGAGCAGTTCTTC.